Following are 20 T cell receptor beta chains from one sample sequenced in a study of T cells of healthy individuals (dated by TCRdb to the late 2010s). Library creation used 5' RACE. Sequencing used an Illumina MiSeq. TCRdb itself trimmed the public reads at Q25 with fastp, ran MiXCR and retained productive beta chains. Entries that share a CDR3 protein sequence are merged under the most common genes and DNA. Here the sample has about 82,000 distinct CDR3 sequences; roughly 5% occur a single time. Of the sample, 7.5% to 9.5% is held by the ten largest clones. The source is a female donor in good health.

The rearrangement uses TRBV6-2 or TRBV6-3 and TRBJ2-3, with 9 bases that match TRBD2. The CDR3 sequence is 15 residues long. Germline values: CDR1 MNHEY, CDR2 SVGEGT. V shed 5 bases and J 4 bases; nucleotides not matched to a gene: 7. The CDR3: CASSHLAGPPDTQYF. For the CDR3, the DNA is TGTGCCAGCAGTCATCTAGCGGGACCTCCAGATACGCAGTATTTT.

The V and J genes are TRBV7-2 and TRBJ1-2; D perhaps matches TRBD1 (5 bases). The CDR3 runs to 15 residues. Germline V lookup: CDR1 SGHTA, CDR2 FQGNSA. Trimming left V 3 bases short and J 5 bases short, with 16 bases between. The CDR3 protein is CASSFIDRPGYGYTF. The CDR3 nucleotides are TGTGCCAGCAGCTTTATCGACAGACCTGGTTATGGCTACACCTTC.

Many counts were recorded for this clonotype. This rearrangement joins TRBV28 to TRBJ2-5; D remains unclear. The CDR3 spans 11 residues. The germline V and J ends were trimmed by 8 bases and 8 bases, with 12 bases remaining between them. Germline CDR1 is MDHEN and CDR2 is SYDVKM. The CDR3 coding sequence is TGTGCCAGCGGACGGTTGGGAACCCAGTACTTC. Its protein product is CASGRLGTQYF.

The chain joins TRBV30 to TRBJ1-5, with D tentatively TRBD1 (5 bases). Germline CDR1 reads GTSNPN; CDR2 reads SVGIG (reference sequence). The CDR3 has 12 residues. Trimming removed 0 bases at V and 9 bases at J, with 9 bases between. CDR3 residues: CAWSVFGGPQHF. CDR3 bases: TGTGCCTGGAGTGTATTTGGGGGGCCCCAGCATTTT.

In this sample, this clonotype turned up a few times. The chain couples TRBV9 to TRBJ2-1; 8 positions match TRBD2. The CDR3 covers 14 residues. V lost 3 bases, J lost 6 bases, and 5 bases stayed unmatched. CDR1 and CDR2 from the germline V gene are SGDLS and YYNGEE. The CDR3 DNA reads TGTGCCAGCAGCGCAGCGGGAGTCTTCAATGAGCAGTTCTTC. Protein sequence: CASSAAGVFNEQFF.

This clonotype has a count of ten or more. This chain links TRBV5-1 with TRBJ1-6; the D gene is possibly TRBD1 (5 bases). Germline V lookup: CDR1 SGHRS, CDR2 YFSETQ. The CDR3 has 14 residues. Trimming took off 6 bases at V and 5 bases at J, with 12 bases between the two ends. In nucleotides, the CDR3 is TGCGCCAGCACCGAGGGGCAGGATAATTCACCCCTCCACTTT. The encoded protein is CASTEGQDNSPLHF.

The chain combines TRBV7-2 with TRBJ2-7; 9 bases agree with TRBD2. Germline V gene lookup returns CDR1 SGHTA and CDR2 FQGNSA. Trimming took 0 bases from V and 8 from J; bases not matched to a gene: 5. This CDR3 comprises 14 residues. DNA for the CDR3: TGTGCCAGCAGCTTAGCACCAGCGGGAGGTCAGCAGTACTTC. Translating gives CASSLAPAGGQQYF.

Many counts were recorded for this clonotype. This chain connects TRBV15 to TRBJ2-3, with 14 positions matching TRBD2. V lost 7 bases and J lost 4; bases outside the gene matches: 19. Germline loops: CDR1 LNHNV, CDR2 YYDKDF (reference sequence). This CDR3 comprises 20 residues. In nucleotides, the CDR3 is TGTGCCACCATGCGGAAACCCGGGACTAGCGGGAGCAGGTCGCCAGATACGCAGTATTTT. It encodes CATMRKPGTSGSRSPDTQYF.

This clonotype was detected many times. The V gene is TRBV3-1, the J gene TRBJ1-2; 8 positions agree with TRBD1. The V gene end was trimmed by 1 base and the J gene end by 6 bases; junction bases not matched to a gene: 7. This CDR3 comprises 15 residues. The germline V gene encodes CDR1 LGHDT and CDR2 YNNKEL (reference sequence). The CDR3 is CASSQVGQGNNGYTF. Written as DNA, the CDR3 is TGTGCCAGCAGCCAAGTTGGACAGGGTAATAATGGCTACACCTTC.

This clonotype has a handful of counts. The chain couples TRBV27 to TRBJ2-1; D is perhaps TRBD1 or TRBD2 (6 bases each). Deletions cut 5 bases from V and 2 bases from J, with 22 bases between. Germline values: CDR1 MNHEY, CDR2 SMNVEV (reference sequence). This CDR3 has 18 amino acids. CDR3 DNA sequence: TGTGCCAGCAGTCCAACCCAGACGGGGGCGGGGCCCTACAATGAGCAGTTCTTC. Amino acid sequence: CASSPTQTGAGPYNEQFF.

The chain carries TRBV27 and TRBJ1-5, with 7 nucleotides matching TRBD1. CDR3 length equals 17 residues. Germline CDR1 MNHEY, CDR2 SMNVEV (reference sequence). V gave up 6 bases and J gave up 2 bases; unmatched junction bases: 13. CDR3 nucleotides: TGTGCCAGCAGCCCTGCGGTCCCTACAGGGGGCAATCAGCCCCAGCATTTT. It yields the protein CASSPAVPTGGNQPQHF.

This clonotype has a count of ten or more. The chain links TRBV4-2 to TRBJ2-1, with 12 bases identical to TRBD2. Germline CDR1 and CDR2: LGHNA and YNFKEQ. CDR3 length equals 15 residues. J lost 5 bases, V lost 3 bases, and 2 bases had no gene match. The CDR3 sequence: CASSQTSGSHNEQFF. CDR3 coding DNA: TGTGCCAGCAGCCAGACTAGCGGGAGCCACAATGAGCAGTTCTTC.

This clonotype was found many times. This chain joins TRBV5-6 and TRBJ2-1; D unclear. With 1 base removed from V and 7 bases from J, the gap between germline ends came to 15 bases. Per germline, CDR1 SGHDT and CDR2 YYEEEE. The CDR3 is made up of 15 amino acids. The CDR3 sequence is CASSLLSTLGNEQFF. The CDR3 DNA reads as TGTGCCAGCAGCTTGCTATCTACCCTAGGGAATGAGCAGTTCTTC. The full variable domain, completed using reference TRBV5-6 and TRBJ2-1, is DAGVTQSPTHLIKTRGQQVTLRCSPKSGHDTVSWYQQALGQGPQFIFQYYEEEERQRGNFPDRFSGHQFPNYSSELNVNALLLGDSALYLCASSLLSTLGNEQFFGPGTRLTVL.

This clonotype came up many times. CDR3 amino acids: CSVGTDPNTEAFF. CDR3 bases: TGCAGCGTGGGGACAGATCCTAACACTGAAGCTTTCTTT. The chain employs TRBV29-1 and TRBJ1-1, with TRBD1 identical over 7 bases. Germline V gene data show CDR1 as SQVTM and CDR2 as ANQGSEA. The CDR3 runs 13 residues. The J segment lost 2 bases and the V segment lost 6 bases, leaving 6 bases of the junction unmatched.

This clonotype was seen repeatedly, ten times or more. The chain recombines TRBV9 with TRBJ2-6; 7 nucleotides agree with TRBD1. Germline loops: CDR1 SGDLS, CDR2 YYNGEE. Germline trimming cut 3 bases from V and 1 base from J; bases unmatched to any gene: 1. CDR3 size: 15 residues. CDR3 coding DNA: TGTGCCAGCAGCGCACAGGGGTCTGGGGCCAACGTCCTGACTTTC. It specifies CASSAQGSGANVLTF.

This clonotype was counted ten times or more. The chain employs TRBV6-2 or TRBV6-3 and TRBJ2-3, with 11 nucleotides matching TRBD2. V shed 6 bases and J 1 base; nucleotides not matched to a gene: 9. The CDR3 runs to 17 residues. The germline CDR1 and CDR2 sequences are MNHEY and SVGEGT. The CDR3 spells CASSPLLSGRGTDTQYF. The CDR3 coding sequence is TGTGCCAGCAGCCCCCTCCTTAGCGGGAGGGGCACAGATACGCAGTATTTT.

Comment on this clonotype: This may arise from a read error, as a much more abundant clone is one base away. V gene TRBV28 combines with J gene TRBJ2-7; D perhaps matches TRBD2 (6 bases). The CDR3 has 12 residues. Germline assignment: CDR1 MDHEN and CDR2 SYDVKM. The CDR3 DNA follows: TGTGTCACCGGATGGGGGGCCTACGAGCAGTACTTC. Translating gives CVTGWGAYEQYF.

This clonotype was found many times. The rearrangement joins TRBV7-2 to TRBJ1-4, with 9 nucleotides matching TRBD1. Germline CDR1 and CDR2: SGHTA and FQGNSA. With V trimmed by 5 bases and J by 8 bases, 9 bases remained unmatched. The CDR3 contains 15 residues. The DNA for the CDR3 is TGTGCCAGCAGCCAAGCCGACAGGGGGTGGGAAAAACTGTTTTTT. Translation gives CASSQADRGWEKLFF.

This clonotype has a handful of counts. The rearrangement joins TRBV6-2 or TRBV6-3 to TRBJ2-1; no firm D call. Trimming pared 5 bases from V and 2 bases from J, leaving 10 bases between. This CDR3 contains 14 residues. Germline lookup yields CDR1 MNHEY and CDR2 SVGEGT. CDR3 nucleotides: TGTGCCAGCAGTCATGGCCCTACCTACAATGAGCAGTTCTTC. Its protein product is CASSHGPTYNEQFF.

This clonotype was detected ten times or more. The rearrangement links TRBV28 to TRBJ2-1, with TRBD1 as a possible D gene (6 bases). The CDR3 totals 16 residues. CDR1 and CDR2 (germline): MDHEN, SYDVKM. Trimming shortened V by 4 bases and J by 8 bases, and 21 bases separated the two germline ends. The DNA of the CDR3 is TGTGCCAGCAGTTCCCTAGGGCAGGGGATACAATATGAGCAGTTCTTC. Its translation is CASSSLGQGIQYEQFF.